The present TCR beta chain was sequenced within a study of T cell responses to AZD1222 COVID-19 vaccine. Study overall: Second doses that came at about 4 or about 12 weeks were put together.

Study-wide points: Among those given AZD1222, only five or six were seropositive at baseline. Clonal diversity was possibly underestimated, and white British individuals and females predominated among donors. Distributed over spike, vaccine-associated CD4 TCRs predominated at 160-218 and 743-854.

The CDR3 is made up of 16 amino acids. Germline trimming cut 6 bases from V and 0 bases from J; bases unmatched to any gene: 5. Germline V lookup: CDR1 LNHDA, CDR2 SQIVND (reference sequence). Remarks on this clone: Its antigen is as yet unknown.

TCRdb's table, derived via immunoSEQ multiplex PCR, lists solely in-frame clones and lacks some. The sample yields more than 90,000 clones, about four fifths seen once. The sample consisted of peripheral blood, taken on day 0 of AZD1222 vaccination. V gene TRBV19 combines with J gene TRBJ1-5; 10 bases line up with TRBD1. The origin of this receptor is an adult in good health. The CDR3 loop is CASSKRDRGSNQPQHF. The CDR3 nucleotides read TGTGCCAGTAGCAAACGGGACAGGGGTAGCAATCAGCCCCAGCATTTT.